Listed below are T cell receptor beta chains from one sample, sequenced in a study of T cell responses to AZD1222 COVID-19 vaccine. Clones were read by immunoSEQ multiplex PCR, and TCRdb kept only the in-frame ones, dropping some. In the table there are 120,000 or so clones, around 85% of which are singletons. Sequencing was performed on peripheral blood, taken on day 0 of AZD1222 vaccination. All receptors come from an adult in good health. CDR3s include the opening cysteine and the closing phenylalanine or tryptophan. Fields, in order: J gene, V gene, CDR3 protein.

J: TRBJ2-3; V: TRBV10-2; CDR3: CASSEFSGGAATQYF
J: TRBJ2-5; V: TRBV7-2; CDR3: CASSGGGETQYF
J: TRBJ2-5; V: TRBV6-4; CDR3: CASSETSGGQETQYF
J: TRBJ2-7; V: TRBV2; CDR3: CASSSHIAGGVYEQYF
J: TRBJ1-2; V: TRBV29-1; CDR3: CSVGSGDYYGYTF
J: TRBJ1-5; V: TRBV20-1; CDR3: CSARQGQPQHF
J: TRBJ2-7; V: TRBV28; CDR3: CASSLTGRLGEQYF
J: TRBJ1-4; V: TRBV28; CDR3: CASSPRVPGRSEKLFF
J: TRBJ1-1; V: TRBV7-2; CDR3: CASSLVASDEAFF
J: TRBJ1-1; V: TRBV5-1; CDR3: CASSPEARQMNTEAFF
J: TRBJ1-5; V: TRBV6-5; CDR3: CASSYSREGFQPQHF
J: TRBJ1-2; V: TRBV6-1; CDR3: CASSELGGGESYGYTF
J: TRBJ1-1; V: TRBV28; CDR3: CASSLGGANTEAFF
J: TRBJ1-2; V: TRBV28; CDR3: CASRNSRTGGVYTF
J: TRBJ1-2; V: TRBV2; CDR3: CASSPKVDGYGYTF
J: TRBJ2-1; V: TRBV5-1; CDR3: CASSFEQGTYNEQFF
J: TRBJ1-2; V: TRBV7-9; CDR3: CASSLVGTGYNAPYGYTF
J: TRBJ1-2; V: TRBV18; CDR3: CASSLNAAFYGYTF
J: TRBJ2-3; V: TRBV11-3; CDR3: CASSTGQGAYTQYF
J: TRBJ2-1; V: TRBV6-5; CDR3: CASSFRPAETNEQFF
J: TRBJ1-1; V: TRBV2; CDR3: CASSAPGGLTEAFF
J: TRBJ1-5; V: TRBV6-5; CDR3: CASVVQAYSNQPQHF
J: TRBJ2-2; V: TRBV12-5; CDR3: CASGLPIGGPANTGELFF
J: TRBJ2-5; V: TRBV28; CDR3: CASSRGTQYF
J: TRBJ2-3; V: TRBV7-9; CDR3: CASSPGPSGTDTQYF
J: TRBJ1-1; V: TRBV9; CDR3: CASSPPYQDAFF
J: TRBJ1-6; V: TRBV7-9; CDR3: CASSLEGLGSPLLF
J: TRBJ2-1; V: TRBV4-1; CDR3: CASSHPGLADGNEQFF
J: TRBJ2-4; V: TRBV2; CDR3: CASSYTSGGKNIQYF
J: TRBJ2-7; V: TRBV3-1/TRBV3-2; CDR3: CASPDRVSSYEQYF
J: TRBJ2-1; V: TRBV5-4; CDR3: CASSPPSGAYNEQFF
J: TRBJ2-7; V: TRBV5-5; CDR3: CASSLSGGPGEQYF
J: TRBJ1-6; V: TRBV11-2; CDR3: CASSLGTGGLPLHF
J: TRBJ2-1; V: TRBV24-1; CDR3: CATSPGTSDPSNEQFF
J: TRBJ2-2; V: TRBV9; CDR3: CASSGQGGAGTGELFF
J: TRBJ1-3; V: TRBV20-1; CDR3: CSALSGNTIYF
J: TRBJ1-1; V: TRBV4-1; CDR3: CASSQGPGTVDGAFF
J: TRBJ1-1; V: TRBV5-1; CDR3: CASSPGRGGNTEAFF
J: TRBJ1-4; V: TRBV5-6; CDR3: CASSLARDRVLTRNEKLFF
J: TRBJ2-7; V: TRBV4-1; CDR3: CASSPVYDRGAGYEQYF
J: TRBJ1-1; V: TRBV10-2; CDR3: CASSDSAGVEAFF
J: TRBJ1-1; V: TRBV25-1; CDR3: CASSEAGEAFF
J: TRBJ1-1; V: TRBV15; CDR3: CATSRDVVGNTEAFF
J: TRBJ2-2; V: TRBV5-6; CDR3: CASRLGGELFF
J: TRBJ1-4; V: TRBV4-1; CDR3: CASSQVDISHEKLFF
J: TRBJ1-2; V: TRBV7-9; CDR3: CASSDPGIF